These T cell receptor beta chains were read from a single sample in a study of cytomegalovirus exposure and HLA in healthy donors. Data came from immunoSEQ multiplex PCR; TCRdb stores just in-frame clones and leaves some out. The sample carries about 200,000 clones, roughly 77% recorded once. The material sequenced was PBMCs. Receptors originate from a woman aged 25 to 39 in good health and CMV-seronegative. CDR3s include the opening cysteine and the closing phenylalanine or tryptophan. Fields, in order: J gene, V gene, clone size, D gene, CDR3 DNA, CDR3 protein. D genes are given only for firm matches. Rows may omit the clone size; those that give it use once, few, many or a size class.

j_call: TRBJ1-2
v_call: TRBV28
clone_size: .
d_call: TRBD1
cdr3_nt: TGTGCCACCACGGACAGGGAAAGCGGCTACACCTTC
cdr3_aa: CATTDRESGYTF

j_call: TRBJ2-1
v_call: TRBV5-4
clone_size: .
d_call: .
cdr3_nt: TGTGCCAGCAGCCCGGGGATTCTGTCCTACAATGAGCAGTTCTTC
cdr3_aa: CASSPGILSYNEQFF

j_call: TRBJ1-5
v_call: TRBV2
clone_size: .
d_call: TRBD1
cdr3_nt: TGTGCCAGCAGTGAAACGGGACAGATTTATAGCAATCAGCCCCAGCATTTT
cdr3_aa: CASSETGQIYSNQPQHF

j_call: TRBJ2-7
v_call: TRBV10-2
clone_size: .
d_call: .
cdr3_nt: TGCGCCAGCAGTGAGTCGTGGACAGTCGTCTCCGAGCAGTACTTC
cdr3_aa: CASSESWTVVSEQYF

j_call: TRBJ2-1
v_call: TRBV6-5
clone_size: .
d_call: TRBD1
cdr3_nt: TGTGCCAGCGCCAAACCGGGACAGGCATCCAATGAGCAGTTCTTC
cdr3_aa: CASAKPGQASNEQFF

j_call: TRBJ2-1
v_call: TRBV7-8
clone_size: .
d_call: .
cdr3_nt: TGTGCCAGCAGCTTAGCGCCTACAGGGATGCTCTACAATGAGCAGTTCTTC
cdr3_aa: CASSLAPTGMLYNEQFF

j_call: TRBJ1-5
v_call: TRBV6-1
clone_size: .
d_call: .
cdr3_nt: TGTGCCAGCAGTGGACACAGGTCGAGCAATCAGCCCCAGCATTTT
cdr3_aa: CASSGHRSSNQPQHF

j_call: TRBJ1-2
v_call: TRBV5-1
clone_size: once
d_call: TRBD1
cdr3_nt: TGCGCCAGCAGCTTGGAGACAGGGGAAATCTATGGCTACACCTTC
cdr3_aa: CASSLETGEIYGYTF

j_call: TRBJ2-1
v_call: TRBV5-1
clone_size: .
d_call: .
cdr3_nt: TGCGCCAGCAGCTTGGCAGAGCGAGGGGAGCAGTTCTTC
cdr3_aa: CASSLAERGEQFF

j_call: TRBJ2-1
v_call: TRBV13
clone_size: .
d_call: TRBD1
cdr3_nt: TGTGCCAGCAGCGCAACCGGGACAGGGAATTACAATGAGCAGTTCTTC
cdr3_aa: CASSATGTGNYNEQFF

j_call: TRBJ1-2
v_call: TRBV18
clone_size: .
d_call: .
cdr3_nt: TGTGCCAGCTCACCGGGGGAACAGGGATTGGGCTACACCTTC
cdr3_aa: CASSPGEQGLGYTF

j_call: TRBJ2-1
v_call: TRBV7-9
clone_size: .
d_call: TRBD2
cdr3_nt: TGTGCCAGCAGCCCCGGCGGGGGTTCCTACAATGAGCAGTTCTTC
cdr3_aa: CASSPGGGSYNEQFF

j_call: TRBJ2-7
v_call: TRBV10-3
clone_size: .
d_call: .
cdr3_nt: TGTGCCGTTACCCCAGCGAATCCCTACGAGCAGTACTTC
cdr3_aa: CAVTPANPYEQYF

j_call: TRBJ2-1
v_call: TRBV6-5
clone_size: .
d_call: TRBD2
cdr3_nt: TGTGCCAGCAGTTACACGGGACTAGGACGGTCCCATGAGCAGTTCTTC
cdr3_aa: CASSYTGLGRSHEQFF

j_call: TRBJ2-5
v_call: TRBV14
clone_size: .
d_call: TRBD1
cdr3_nt: TGTGCCAGCAGCCCGGGACAGACGAACCAAGAGACCCAGTACTTC
cdr3_aa: CASSPGQTNQETQYF